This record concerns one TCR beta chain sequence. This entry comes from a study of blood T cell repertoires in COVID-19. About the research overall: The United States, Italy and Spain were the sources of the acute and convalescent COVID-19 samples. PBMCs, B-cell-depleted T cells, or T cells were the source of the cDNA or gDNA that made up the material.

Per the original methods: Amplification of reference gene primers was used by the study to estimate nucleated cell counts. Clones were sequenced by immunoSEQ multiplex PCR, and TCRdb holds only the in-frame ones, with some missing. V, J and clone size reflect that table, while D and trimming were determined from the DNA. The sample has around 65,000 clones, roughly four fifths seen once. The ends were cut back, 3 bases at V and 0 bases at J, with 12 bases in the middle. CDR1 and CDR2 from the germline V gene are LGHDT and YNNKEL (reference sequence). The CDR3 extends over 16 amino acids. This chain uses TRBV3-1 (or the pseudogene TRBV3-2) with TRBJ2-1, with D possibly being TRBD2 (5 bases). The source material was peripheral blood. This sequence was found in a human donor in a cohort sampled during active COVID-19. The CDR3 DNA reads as TGTGCCAGCAGCCAGGTAGCGACGAGCTCCTACAATGAGCAGTTCTTC. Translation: CASSQVATSSYNEQFF.